These T cell receptor beta chains were read from a single sample in a study of T cells in Graves' hyperthyroidism and ophthalmopathy. Each CDR3 protein gets one entry after TCRdb re-called the multiplex PCR reads with MiXCR. This sample has over 200,000 distinct CDR3 sequences, with more than 15% found just once. The sequencing sample was made of blood. These receptors all come from a man aged 45-60 years with Graves' hyperthyroidism. CDR3s include the opening cysteine and the closing phenylalanine or tryptophan. The order of the fields is V gene, D gene, J gene, clone size, CDR3 length, CDR3 DNA, CDR3 protein. A D gene is named only where the DNA matches it firmly. For some rows the clone size is stated as once, few or many, or as a class when expanded; others skip it.

TRBV7-9	NA	TRBJ2-2	few	15	TGTGCCAGCAGTGATCGACAGAGAAACACCGGGGAGCTGTTTTTT	CASSDRQRNTGELFF
TRBV28	NA	TRBJ1-1	many	14	TGTGCCAGCAGCCTTCGGAATCGGAACACTGAAGCTTTCTTT	CASSLRNRNTEAFF
TRBV6-1	NA	TRBJ1-1	NA	14	TGTGCCAGCAGTCAACAGGGACTTCACACTGAAGCTTTCTTT	CASSQQGLHTEAFF
TRBV6-1	TRBD2	TRBJ2-7	many	17	TGTGCCAGCAGTTACCAGGGACTAGCGGGTGACTCGGGTGAGCAGTACTTC	CASSYQGLAGDSGEQYF
TRBV5-6	NA	TRBJ2-7	many	18	TGTGCCAGCAGCTTACCCCCCTCCCTTTTACGCCTAACCTACGAGCAGTACTTC	CASSLPPSLLRLTYEQYF
TRBV4-1	TRBD2	TRBJ2-7	few	15	TGCGCCAGCAGCCTTGGACTAGCGCTATCCTACGAGCAGTACTTC	CASSLGLALSYEQYF
TRBV10-3	NA	TRBJ2-7	many	12	TGTGCCATCACTAGCGACTCCTACGAGCAGTACTTC	CAITSDSYEQYF
TRBV4-2	NA	TRBJ2-5	NA	16	TGTGCCAGCAGCCAAGATCTCACCCTCGGGCAAGAGACCCAGTACTTC	CASSQDLTLGQETQYF
TRBV6-2/TRBV6-3	NA	TRBJ2-6	NA	13	TGTACCAGCAGTTACGGTGGGGCCAACGTCCTGACTTTC	CTSSYGGANVLTF
TRBV11-3	NA	TRBJ1-2	NA	13	TGTGCCAGCAGCCCAACGCCTAATGGCGGCAACACCTTC	CASSPTPNGGNTF
TRBV5-1	TRBD1	TRBJ1-5	NA	15	TGCGCCAGCAGCTTGGGGACAGGGTATGGTCAGCCCCAGCATTTT	CASSLGTGYGQPQHF
TRBV19	TRBD2	TRBJ2-2	NA	17	TGTGCCAGTAGACCGGATTATTGGGGAGGGGTCACCGGGGAGCTGTTTTTT	CASRPDYWGGVTGELFF
TRBV4-1	NA	TRBJ1-4	many	14	TGCGCCAGCAGCCATTGGACCGTAGATGAAAAACTGTTTTTT	CASSHWTVDEKLFF
TRBV12-3/TRBV12-4	NA	TRBJ1-1	NA	14	TGTGCCAGCAGTTTTAGCGGGGCGAACACTGAAGCTTTCTTT	CASSFSGANTEAFF
TRBV7-2	TRBD1	TRBJ2-1	NA	17	TGTGCCAGCAGCATCCATCTTTACAGGGGGCGGAGAGATGAGCAGTTCTTC	CASSIHLYRGRRDEQFF
TRBV20-1	TRBD2	TRBJ2-1	many	14	TGCAGTGCTCAAAGCGGGAGGGCTTACAATGAGCAGTTCTTC	CSAQSGRAYNEQFF
TRBV11-3	NA	TRBJ2-1	many	12	TGTGCCAGCAGCTTACCCCACAATGAGCAGTTCTTC	CASSLPHNEQFF
TRBV29-1	NA	TRBJ2-1	NA	16	TGCAGCGTTGAATTAACGATTGGCGGTCCTCACAATGAGCAGCTCTTC	CSVELTIGGPHNEQLF
TRBV7-9	TRBD1	TRBJ2-7	many	14	TGTGCCAGCAGTCTGGGTTCAGGGGGCGGCGAGCAGTACTTC	CASSLGSGGGEQYF
TRBV5-1	NA	TRBJ2-7	few	14	TGCGCCAGCAGCTTGGAGGTAAATGCCTACGAGCAGTACTTC	CASSLEVNAYEQYF
TRBV28	NA	TRBJ1-2	many	12	TGTGCCAGCAGTCCCCGGGCAAGAGGCTACACCTTC	CASSPRARGYTF
TRBV11-3	TRBD2	TRBJ2-3	many	14	TGTGCCAGCAGCTTCGACGATACTAGCGGCCTGCAGTATTTT	CASSFDDTSGLQYF
TRBV20-1	NA	TRBJ1-5	NA	14	TGCAGTGCTAGCCGGGAGTTAGGAGATCAGCCCCAGCATTTT	CSASRELGDQPQHF
TRBV12-5	NA	TRBJ1-2	few	13	TGTGCTAGTGGCCGGGACCTATACTATGGCTACACCTTC	CASGRDLYYGYTF